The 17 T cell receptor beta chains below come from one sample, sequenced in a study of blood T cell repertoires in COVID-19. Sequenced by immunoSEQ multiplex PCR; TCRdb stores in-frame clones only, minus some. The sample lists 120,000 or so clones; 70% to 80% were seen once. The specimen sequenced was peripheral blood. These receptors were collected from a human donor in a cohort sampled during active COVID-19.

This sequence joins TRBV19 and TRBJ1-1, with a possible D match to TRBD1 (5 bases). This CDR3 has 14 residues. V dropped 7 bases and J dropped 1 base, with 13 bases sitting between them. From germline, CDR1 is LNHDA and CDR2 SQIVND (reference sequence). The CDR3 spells CASTPLGANTEAFF. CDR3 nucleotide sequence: TGTGCCAGTACTCCCCTTGGGGCGAACACTGAAGCTTTCTTT.

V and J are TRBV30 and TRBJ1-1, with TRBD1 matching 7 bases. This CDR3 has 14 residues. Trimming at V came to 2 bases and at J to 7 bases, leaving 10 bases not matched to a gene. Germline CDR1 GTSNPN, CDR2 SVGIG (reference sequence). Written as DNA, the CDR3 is TGTGCCTGGAGTACCGGGACAGACCGTTTTGAAGCTTTCTTT. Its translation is CAWSTGTDRFEAFF. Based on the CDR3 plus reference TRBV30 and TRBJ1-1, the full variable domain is SQTIHQWPATLVQPVGSPLSLECTVEGTSNPNLYWYRQAAGRGLQLLFYSVGIGQISSEVPQNLSASRPQDRQFILSSKKLLLSDSGFYLCAWSTGTDRFEAFFGQGTRLTVV.

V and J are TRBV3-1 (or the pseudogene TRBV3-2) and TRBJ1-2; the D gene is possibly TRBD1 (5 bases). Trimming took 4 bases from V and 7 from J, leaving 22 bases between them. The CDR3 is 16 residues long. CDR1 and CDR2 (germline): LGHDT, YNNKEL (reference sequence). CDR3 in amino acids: CASSLREARSRVGYTF. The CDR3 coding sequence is TGTGCCAGCAGCCTCCGAGAGGCCCGGTCCAGGGTTGGCTACACCTTC.

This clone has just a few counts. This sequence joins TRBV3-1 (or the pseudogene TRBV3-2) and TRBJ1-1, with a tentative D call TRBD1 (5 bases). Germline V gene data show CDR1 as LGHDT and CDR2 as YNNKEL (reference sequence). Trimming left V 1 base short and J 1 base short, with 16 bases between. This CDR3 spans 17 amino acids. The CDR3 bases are TGTGCCAGCAGCCAAGCCCTTGGGGCAGTTGAGAACACTGAAGCTTTCTTT. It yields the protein CASSQALGAVENTEAFF.

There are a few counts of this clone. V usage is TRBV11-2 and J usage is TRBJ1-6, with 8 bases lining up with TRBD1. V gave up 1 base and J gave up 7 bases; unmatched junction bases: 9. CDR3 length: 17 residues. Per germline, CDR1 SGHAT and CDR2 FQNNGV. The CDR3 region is CASSLGSGGLVNSPLHF. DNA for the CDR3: TGTGCCAGCAGCTTAGGCTCAGGGGGCCTTGTGAATTCACCCCTCCACTTT.

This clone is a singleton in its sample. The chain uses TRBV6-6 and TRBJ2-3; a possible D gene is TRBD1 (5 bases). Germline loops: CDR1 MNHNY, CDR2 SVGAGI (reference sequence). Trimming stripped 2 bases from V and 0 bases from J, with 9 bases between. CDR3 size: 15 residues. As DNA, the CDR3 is TGTGCCAGCAGTTACGGACGACAGAGCACAGATACGCAGTATTTT. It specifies CASSYGRQSTDTQYF.

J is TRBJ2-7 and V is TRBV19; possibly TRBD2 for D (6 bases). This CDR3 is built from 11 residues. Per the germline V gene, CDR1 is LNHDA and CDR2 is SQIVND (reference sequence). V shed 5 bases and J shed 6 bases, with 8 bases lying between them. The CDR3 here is CASSGRGEQYF. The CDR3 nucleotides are TGTGCCAGTAGTGGGCGGGGCGAGCAGTACTTC.

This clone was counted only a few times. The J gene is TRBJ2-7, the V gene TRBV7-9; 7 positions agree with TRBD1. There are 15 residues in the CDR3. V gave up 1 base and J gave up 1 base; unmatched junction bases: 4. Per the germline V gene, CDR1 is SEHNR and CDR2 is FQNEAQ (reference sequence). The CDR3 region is CASSLVGRGSYEQYF. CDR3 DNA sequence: TGTGCCAGCAGCTTAGTGGGCAGGGGGTCCTACGAGCAGTACTTC.

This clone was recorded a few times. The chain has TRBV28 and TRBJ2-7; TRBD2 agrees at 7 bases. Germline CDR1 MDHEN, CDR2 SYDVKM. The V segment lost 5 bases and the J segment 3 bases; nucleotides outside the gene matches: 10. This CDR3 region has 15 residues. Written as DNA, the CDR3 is TGTGCCAGCAGTCCCCGGACTAGTAGTCGCTACGAGCAGTACTTC. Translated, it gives CASSPRTSSRYEQYF.

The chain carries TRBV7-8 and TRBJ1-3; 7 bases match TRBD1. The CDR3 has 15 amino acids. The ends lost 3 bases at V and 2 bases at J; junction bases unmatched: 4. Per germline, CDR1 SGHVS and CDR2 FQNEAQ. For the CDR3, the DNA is TGTGCCAGCAGCTTTAACAGGGGACCTGGAAACACCATATATTTT. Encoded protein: CASSFNRGPGNTIYF.

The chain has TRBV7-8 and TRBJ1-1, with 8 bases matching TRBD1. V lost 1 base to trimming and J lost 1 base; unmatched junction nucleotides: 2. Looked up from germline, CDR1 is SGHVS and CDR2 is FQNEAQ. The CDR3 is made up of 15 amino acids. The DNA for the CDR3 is TGTGCCAGCAGCTTAGACAGGGGGGCGAACACTGAAGCTTTCTTT. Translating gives CASSLDRGANTEAFF.

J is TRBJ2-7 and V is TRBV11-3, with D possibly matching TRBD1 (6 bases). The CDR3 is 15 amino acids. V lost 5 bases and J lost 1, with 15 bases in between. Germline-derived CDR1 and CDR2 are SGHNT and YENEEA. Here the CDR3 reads CASSTAGTNSYEQYF. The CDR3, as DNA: TGTGCCAGCAGCACAGCCGGGACAAATTCCTACGAGCAGTACTTC.

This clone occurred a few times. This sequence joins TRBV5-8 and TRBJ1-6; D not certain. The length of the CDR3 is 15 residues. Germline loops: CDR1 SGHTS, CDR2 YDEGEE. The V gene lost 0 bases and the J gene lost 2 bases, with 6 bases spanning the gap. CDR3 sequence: CASSLESAYNSPLHF. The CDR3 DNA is TGTGCCAGCAGCTTGGAGTCAGCCTATAATTCACCCCTCCACTTT.

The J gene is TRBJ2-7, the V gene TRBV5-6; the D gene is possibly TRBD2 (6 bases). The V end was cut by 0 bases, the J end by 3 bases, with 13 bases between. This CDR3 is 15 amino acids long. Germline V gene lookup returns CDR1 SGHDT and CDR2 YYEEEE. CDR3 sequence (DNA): TGTGCCAGCAGCTTGGAGGCCGGGACTCACTACGAGCAGTACTTC. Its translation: CASSLEAGTHYEQYF.

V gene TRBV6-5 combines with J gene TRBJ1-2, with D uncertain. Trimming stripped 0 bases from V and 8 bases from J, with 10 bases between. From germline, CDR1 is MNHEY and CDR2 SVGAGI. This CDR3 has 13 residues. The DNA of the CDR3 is TGTGCCAGCAGTTACTCCCCCGGCGGGGGCTACACCTTC. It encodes CASSYSPGGGYTF.

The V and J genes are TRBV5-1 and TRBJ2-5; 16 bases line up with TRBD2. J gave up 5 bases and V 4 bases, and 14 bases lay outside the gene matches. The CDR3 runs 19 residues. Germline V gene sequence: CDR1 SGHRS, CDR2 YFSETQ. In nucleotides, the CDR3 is TGCGCCAGCAGCCCCGGGACTAGCGGGAGGGCTCCAAGTTGGGAGACCCAGTACTTC. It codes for CASSPGTSGRAPSWETQYF.

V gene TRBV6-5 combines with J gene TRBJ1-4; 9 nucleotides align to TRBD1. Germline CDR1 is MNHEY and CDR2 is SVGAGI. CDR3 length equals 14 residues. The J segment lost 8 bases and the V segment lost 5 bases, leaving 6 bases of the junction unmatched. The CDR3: CASSTGTGREKLFF. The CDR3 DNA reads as TGTGCCAGCAGTACGGGGACAGGGCGCGAAAAACTGTTTTTT.